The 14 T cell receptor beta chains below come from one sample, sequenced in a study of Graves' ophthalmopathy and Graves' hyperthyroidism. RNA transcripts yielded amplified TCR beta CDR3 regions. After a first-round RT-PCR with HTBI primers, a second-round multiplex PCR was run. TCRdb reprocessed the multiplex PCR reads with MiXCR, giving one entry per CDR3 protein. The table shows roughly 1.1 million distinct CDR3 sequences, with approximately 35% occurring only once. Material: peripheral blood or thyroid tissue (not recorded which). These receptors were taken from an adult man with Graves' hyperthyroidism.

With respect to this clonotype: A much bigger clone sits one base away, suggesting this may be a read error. CDR3 sequence (DNA): TGTGCCAGCAAACGTAGTAGGGGGCAGCGGGACGGGCAGTACTTC. This encodes CASKRSRGQRDGQYF. This rearrangement joins TRBV7-9 to TRBJ2-7; the D call may be TRBD1 or TRBD2 (7 bases each). CDR3 size: 15 residues. Per germline, CDR1 SEHNR and CDR2 FQNEAQ (reference sequence). V was pared by 7 bases and J by 9 bases, with 25 bases between.

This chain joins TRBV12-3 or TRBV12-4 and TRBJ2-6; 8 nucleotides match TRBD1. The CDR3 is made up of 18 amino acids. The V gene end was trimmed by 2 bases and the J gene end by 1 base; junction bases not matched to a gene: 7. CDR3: CASSLSQGAWSGANVLTF. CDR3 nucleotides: TGTGCCAGCAGTTTATCGCAGGGGGCTTGGTCTGGGGCCAACGTCCTGACTTTC.

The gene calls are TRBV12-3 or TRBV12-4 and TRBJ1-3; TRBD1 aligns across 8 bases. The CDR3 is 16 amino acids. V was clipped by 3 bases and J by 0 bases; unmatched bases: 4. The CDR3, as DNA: TGTGCCAGCAGTTTGGGGACAGGCGACTCTGGAAACACCATATATTTT. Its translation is CASSLGTGDSGNTIYF.

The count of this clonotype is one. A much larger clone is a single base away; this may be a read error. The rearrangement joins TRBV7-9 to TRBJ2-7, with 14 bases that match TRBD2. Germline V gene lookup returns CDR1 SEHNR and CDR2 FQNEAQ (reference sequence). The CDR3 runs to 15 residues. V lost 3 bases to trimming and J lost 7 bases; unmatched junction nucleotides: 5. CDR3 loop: CASSLGLAGAREQYF. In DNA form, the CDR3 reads TGTGCCAGCAGCTTGGGACTAGCGGGAGCACGAGAGCAGTACTTC.

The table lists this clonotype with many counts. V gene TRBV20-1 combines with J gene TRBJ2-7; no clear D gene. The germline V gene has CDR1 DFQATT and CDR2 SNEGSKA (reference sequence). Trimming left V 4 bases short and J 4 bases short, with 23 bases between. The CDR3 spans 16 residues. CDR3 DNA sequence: TGCAGTGCTACCCAGTGGGCTGGGAAAACACGATACGAGCAGTACTTC. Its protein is CSATQWAGKTRYEQYF.

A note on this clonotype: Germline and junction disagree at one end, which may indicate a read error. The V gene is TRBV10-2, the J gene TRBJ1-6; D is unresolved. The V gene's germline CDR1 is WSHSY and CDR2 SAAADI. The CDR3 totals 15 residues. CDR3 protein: CASSDLEPYNSPLHF. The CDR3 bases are TGTGCCAGCAGCGACCTCGAACCCTATAATTCACCCCTCCACTTT.

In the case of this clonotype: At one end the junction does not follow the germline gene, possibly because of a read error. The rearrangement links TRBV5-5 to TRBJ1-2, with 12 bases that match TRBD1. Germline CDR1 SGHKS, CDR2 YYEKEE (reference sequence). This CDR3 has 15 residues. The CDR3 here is CASSILGTGGHGYTF. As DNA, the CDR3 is TGCGCCAGCAGCATTTTAGGGACAGGGGGCCATGGCTACACCTTC.

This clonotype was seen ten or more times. The CDR3 DNA is TGTGCCAGTAACGAAGGTCGGGAGCTGTTTTTT. It yields the protein CASNEGRELFF. The gene calls are TRBV19 and TRBJ2-2; D remains ambiguous. Germline lookup yields CDR1 LNHDA and CDR2 SQIVND (reference sequence). The V end lost 7 bases, the J end lost 9 bases, and 9 bases lay between the germline ends. The length of the CDR3 is 11 residues.

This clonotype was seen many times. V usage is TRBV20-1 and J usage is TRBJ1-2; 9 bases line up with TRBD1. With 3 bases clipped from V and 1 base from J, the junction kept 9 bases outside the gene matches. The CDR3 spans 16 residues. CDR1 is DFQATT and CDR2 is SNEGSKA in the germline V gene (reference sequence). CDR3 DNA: TGCAGTGCTAGTGGGGGGTGGGACAGGGTTAACTATGGCTACACCTTC. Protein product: CSASGGWDRVNYGYTF.

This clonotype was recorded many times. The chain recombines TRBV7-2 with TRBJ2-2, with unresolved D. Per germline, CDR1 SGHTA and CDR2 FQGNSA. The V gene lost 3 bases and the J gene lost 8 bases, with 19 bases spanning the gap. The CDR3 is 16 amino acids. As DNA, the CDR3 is TGTGCCAGCAGCTTCACTGTCTCTGCTCCGAAGGGGGAGCTGTTTTTT. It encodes CASSFTVSAPKGELFF.

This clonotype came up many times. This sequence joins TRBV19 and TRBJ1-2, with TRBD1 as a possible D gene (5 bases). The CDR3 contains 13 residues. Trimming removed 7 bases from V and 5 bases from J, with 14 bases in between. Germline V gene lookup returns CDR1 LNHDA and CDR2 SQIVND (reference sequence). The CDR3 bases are TGTGCCAGTACCCCCGGGACGAAGTATGGCTACACCTTC. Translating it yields CASTPGTKYGYTF.

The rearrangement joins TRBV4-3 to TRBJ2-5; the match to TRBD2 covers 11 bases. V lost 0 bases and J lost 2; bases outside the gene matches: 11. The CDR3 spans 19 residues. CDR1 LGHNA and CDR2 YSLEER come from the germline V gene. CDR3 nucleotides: TGCGCCAGCAGCCAAGATCTTGTGACTAGCGGGGTACAACAAGAGACCCAGTACTTC. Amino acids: CASSQDLVTSGVQQETQYF.

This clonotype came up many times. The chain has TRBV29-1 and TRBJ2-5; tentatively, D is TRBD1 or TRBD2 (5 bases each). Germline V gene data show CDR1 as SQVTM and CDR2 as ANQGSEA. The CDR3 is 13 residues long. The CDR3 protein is CSWWGTLRETQYF. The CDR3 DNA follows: TGCAGTTGGTGGGGGACCCTAAGGGAGACCCAGTACTTC.

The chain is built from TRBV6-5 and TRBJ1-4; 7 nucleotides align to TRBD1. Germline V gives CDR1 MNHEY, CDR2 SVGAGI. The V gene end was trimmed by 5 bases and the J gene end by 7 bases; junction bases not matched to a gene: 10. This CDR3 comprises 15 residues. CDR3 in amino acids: CASSEVPGQAEKLFF. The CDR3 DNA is TGTGCCAGCAGTGAAGTCCCAGGACAGGCTGAAAAACTGTTTTTT.